This T cell receptor (beta chain) was captured by sequencing in a study of T cell repertoires in cytomegalovirus infection. Turning to the study itself: It was recently identified HLA-C-restricted and well-studied HLA-B-restricted CMV epitopes that the study used.

This clonotype appeared many times. What it binds is unknown. V lost 4 bases, J lost 0 bases, and 13 bases lay in between. The CDR3 covers 16 residues. CDR1 is SGHVS and CDR2 is FQNEAQ in the germline V gene. Study-level points and caveats: Individuals carrying CMV plus the relevant HLA were identified by cumulative frequency of public TCR beta families. HLA-C-restricted CMV clonotypes gave the most frequent clonotype in two of eight donors.

TCRdb re-called the reads with MiXCR, one entry per CDR3 protein. The table lists hundreds of thousands of distinct CDR3 sequences, 25% to 35% of them singletons. The clonotype was recovered from a human donor in good health (CMV status not recorded). Some clones in this sample may be carry-over from other donors' samples. This chain links TRBV7-8 with TRBJ1-3; D is uncertain. The starting material was cultured PBMCs, obtained from culture after CMV antigen stimulation. CDR3 sequence: CASSYSLGRSGNTIYF. DNA of the CDR3: TGTGCCAGCAGCTACTCATTAGGCCGCTCTGGAAACACCATATATTTT.